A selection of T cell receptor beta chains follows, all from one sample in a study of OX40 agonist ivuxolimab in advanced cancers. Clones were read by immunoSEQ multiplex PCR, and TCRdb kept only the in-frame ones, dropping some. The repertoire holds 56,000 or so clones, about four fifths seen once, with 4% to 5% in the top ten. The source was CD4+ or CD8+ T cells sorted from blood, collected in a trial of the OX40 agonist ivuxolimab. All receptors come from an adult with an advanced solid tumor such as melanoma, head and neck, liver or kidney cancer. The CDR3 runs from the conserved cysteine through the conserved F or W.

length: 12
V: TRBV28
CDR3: CASQTSNYGYTF

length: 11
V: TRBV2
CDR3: CATTRNYEQYF

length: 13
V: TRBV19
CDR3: CASSIASTYEQYF

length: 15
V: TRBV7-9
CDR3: CASSPQGGIDQPQHF

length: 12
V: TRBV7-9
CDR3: CASSLQDQPQHF

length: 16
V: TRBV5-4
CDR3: CASSLRARGMGTEAFF

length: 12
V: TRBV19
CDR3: CASTGGYYGYTF

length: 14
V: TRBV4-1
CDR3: CASSQGSQIDEQFF

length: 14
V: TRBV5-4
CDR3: CASSLAGHPAEAFF

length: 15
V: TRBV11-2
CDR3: CASSLDPENTGELFF

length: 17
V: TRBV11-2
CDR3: CASSLWGAGRESYEQYF

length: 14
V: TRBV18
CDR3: CASSPGRAAYEQYF

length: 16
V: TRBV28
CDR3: CASSSSGGPSTDTQYF

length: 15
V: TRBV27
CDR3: CASSLYRGNTGELFF

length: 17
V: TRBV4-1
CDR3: CASSQTTGGYSNQPQHF

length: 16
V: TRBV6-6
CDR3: CASSASGTGNNYGYTF

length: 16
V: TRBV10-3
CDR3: CAISDGTSGGRNEQYF

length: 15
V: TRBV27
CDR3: CASRKSGQFSYEQYF

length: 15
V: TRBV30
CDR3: CAWSVGTTDTDTQYF

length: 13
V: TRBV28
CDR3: CASSFDRGTEAFF

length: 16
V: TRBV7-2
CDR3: CASSNRGRGGHEKLFF

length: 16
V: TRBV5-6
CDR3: CASSLSGQGGNQPQHF

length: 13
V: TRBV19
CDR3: CATTDRGEDTQYF

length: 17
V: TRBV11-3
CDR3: CASSPPLEGAGTDTQYF

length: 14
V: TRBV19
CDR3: CASRNPGGDEKLFF

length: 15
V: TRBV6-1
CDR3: CASSTIVDPKNIQYF

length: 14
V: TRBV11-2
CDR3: CASSLRDGTYEQYF

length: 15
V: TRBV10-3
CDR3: CATAGTGGSYNEQFF

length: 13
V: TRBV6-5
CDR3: CASTDRPRHEQYF

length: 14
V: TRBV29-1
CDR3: CSSGGTGPYNEQFF

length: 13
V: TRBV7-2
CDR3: CASSGGTYNEQFF

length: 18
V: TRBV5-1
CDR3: CASSLDRGRGIFTDTQYF

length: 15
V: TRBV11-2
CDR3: CASSWYGDGDSPLHF

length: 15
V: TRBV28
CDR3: CASSSGDQHSYEQYF

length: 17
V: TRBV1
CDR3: CTSSHAYGGSSYNEQFF

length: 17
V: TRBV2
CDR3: CASSEQAGASGGYEQYF

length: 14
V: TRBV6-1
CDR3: CASSGQANNQPQHF

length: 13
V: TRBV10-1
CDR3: CASSEWLNTEAFF

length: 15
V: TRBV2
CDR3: CASSDDRVGVTEAFF

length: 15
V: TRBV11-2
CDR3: CASSGSGEVGTEAFF

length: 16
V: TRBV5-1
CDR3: CASSRSSAAENTEAFF

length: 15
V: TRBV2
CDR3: CASSEGQGNDYGYTF

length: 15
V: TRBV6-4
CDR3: CASSSREGGRTEAFF

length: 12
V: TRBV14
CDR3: CASSQNSYEQYF

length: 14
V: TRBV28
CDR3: CASSAENEGYGYTF

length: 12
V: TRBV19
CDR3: CATNDRDTEAFF

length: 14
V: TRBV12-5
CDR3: CASGVGTGGYGYTF

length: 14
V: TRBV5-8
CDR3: CASSLLGVGQPQHF

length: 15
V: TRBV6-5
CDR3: CASSYKGQGVYGYTF

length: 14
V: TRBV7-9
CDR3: CASSLSLSTDTQYF

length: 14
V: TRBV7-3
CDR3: CASSLDRRGTEAFF

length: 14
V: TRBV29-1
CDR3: CSVEIDTNTGELFF

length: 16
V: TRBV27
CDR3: CASSSGPPGLNYEQYF

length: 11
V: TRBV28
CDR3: CASRQYNEQFF

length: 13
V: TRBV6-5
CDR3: CASRLDGNTEAFF

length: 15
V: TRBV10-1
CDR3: CASSESSNDGEKLFF

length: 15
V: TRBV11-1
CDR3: CASSLGAGSSYEQYF

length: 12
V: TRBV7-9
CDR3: CASMGDLGPQHF

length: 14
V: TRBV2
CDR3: CASSERLIRGTQYF

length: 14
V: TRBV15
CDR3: CATSGGRGQETQYF